These 20 T cell receptor beta chains originate from one sample sequenced in a study of blood T cell repertoires in COVID-19. Using immunoSEQ multiplex PCR, the repertoire was profiled, and TCRdb retains in-frame clones only, with some absent. The table lists about 260,000 clones, 88% of them singletons, with over 0.55% in the top ten. Sequenced input: peripheral blood. The source of these receptors is a human donor in a cohort sampled during active COVID-19.

This clone has a handful of counts. V gene TRBV11-2 combines with J gene TRBJ1-1, with D uncertain. CDR1 is SGHAT and CDR2 is FQNNGV in the germline V gene. The CDR3 runs to 14 residues. Trimming removed 0 bases at V and 3 bases at J, with 8 bases between. CDR3 coding DNA: TGTGCCAGCAGCTTAGATCCGGGGTACACTGAAGCTTTCTTT. As protein: CASSLDPGYTEAFF.

This clone was observed once. This chain joins TRBV25-1 and TRBJ2-5; D remains unclear. Per the germline V gene, CDR1 is MGHDK and CDR2 is SYGVNS. V was trimmed by 1 base and J by 2 bases, leaving 14 bases between them. The CDR3 consists of 16 residues. The CDR3 loop reads CASSELAAPFQETQYF. The CDR3 coding sequence is TGTGCCAGCAGTGAATTGGCGGCACCATTTCAAGAGACCCAGTACTTC.

The CDR3 loop is CASSLPLTGPVGEQFF. In DNA, the CDR3 is TGTGCCAGCAGTTTGCCCTTGACAGGGCCGGTGGGGGAGCAGTTCTTC. The genes are TRBV28 and TRBJ2-1; 7 bases fit TRBD1. The germline V gene has CDR1 MDHEN and CDR2 SYDVKM. The CDR3 length is 16 residues. The V segment lost 3 bases and the J segment 10 bases; nucleotides outside the gene matches: 15.

This clone showed up many times. The chain couples TRBV6-6 to TRBJ2-3; 7 bases align to TRBD2. Germline lookup yields CDR1 MNHNY and CDR2 SVGAGI (reference sequence). The CDR3 is 14 amino acids. V gave up 6 bases and J gave up 1 base; unmatched junction bases: 4. CDR3 in DNA: TGTGCCAGCAGAAGCGGGGAAGGCACAGATACGCAGTATTTT. It encodes CASRSGEGTDTQYF.

The chain is built from TRBV2 and TRBJ2-3; D uncertain. Trimming took off 3 bases at V and 4 bases at J, with 5 bases between the two ends. The CDR3 spans 12 residues. Germline V gene sequence: CDR1 SNHLY, CDR2 FYNNEI. CDR3: CASSDRADTQYF. CDR3 nucleotide sequence: TGTGCCAGCAGTGACCGAGCAGATACGCAGTATTTT.

V usage is TRBV19 and J usage is TRBJ2-7; 10 bases map to TRBD2. Germline V gene data show CDR1 as LNHDA and CDR2 as SQIVND (reference sequence). This CDR3 has 15 residues. The junction had 9 bases not matched to a gene; V was cut back by 4 bases and J by 6 bases. DNA for the CDR3: TGTGCCAGTAGTAGCAGCGGGGGGGCCGTCCTCGAGCAGTACTTC. Translation gives CASSSSGGAVLEQYF.

This chain links TRBV7-3 with TRBJ2-3, with 7 bases aligning to TRBD2. Germline CDR1 is SGHTA and CDR2 is FQGTGA. The J segment lost 0 bases and the V segment lost 4 bases, leaving 7 bases of the junction unmatched. This CDR3 is 16 amino acids long. CDR3 loop: CASSSVGGGSTDTQYF. The CDR3 DNA follows: TGTGCCAGCAGCTCGGTTGGCGGGGGTAGCACAGATACGCAGTATTTT.

The rearrangement joins TRBV27 to TRBJ2-3; 11 nucleotides align to TRBD2. CDR3 length: 17 residues. Per the germline V gene, CDR1 is MNHEY and CDR2 is SMNVEV (reference sequence). Trimming at V came to 6 bases and at J to 6 bases, leaving 14 bases not matched to a gene. In DNA form, the CDR3 reads TGTGCCAGCAGACGTAGCGGGGGGGCCCGCGTTCTGGATACGCAGTATTTT. The encoded protein is CASRRSGGARVLDTQYF.

The J gene is TRBJ1-4, the V gene TRBV4-3, with D perhaps matching TRBD1 (5 bases). With 0 bases removed from V and 8 bases from J, the gap between germline ends came to 13 bases. CDR1 LGHNA and CDR2 YSLEER come from the germline V gene. The CDR3 is 15 residues long. CDR3 in amino acids: CASSQDRALEEKLFF. In DNA form, the CDR3 reads TGCGCCAGCAGCCAAGACAGGGCCCTAGAGGAAAAACTGTTTTTT.

The chain couples TRBV7-2 to TRBJ2-7; 8 bases map to TRBD2. The CDR3 consists of 16 residues. Trimming took 5 bases from V and 3 from J; bases not matched to a gene: 12. Germline V gene sequence: CDR1 SGHTA, CDR2 FQGNSA. The CDR3 coding sequence is TGTGCCAGCAGCCCTAGGGGTAGCGGGATTTTCTACGAGCAGTACTTC. It specifies CASSPRGSGIFYEQYF.

The V gene is TRBV19, the J gene TRBJ1-1; perhaps TRBD1 as D (6 bases). There are 16 residues in the CDR3. Germline-derived CDR1 and CDR2 are LNHDA and SQIVND (reference sequence). Trimming took off 10 bases at V and 0 bases at J, with 21 bases between the two ends. The CDR3 spells CATLVVGDNMNTEAFF. DNA for the CDR3: TGTGCCACCCTCGTCGTGGGGGACAACATGAACACTGAAGCTTTCTTT.

In DNA form, the CDR3 reads TGTGCCACCAGGGGGATTCTAGCGGGAGTTGATGAGCAGTTCTTC. As protein: CATRGILAGVDEQFF. The rearrangement uses TRBV24-1 and TRBJ2-1, with 10 bases aligning to TRBD2. Looked up from germline, CDR1 is KGHDR and CDR2 is SFDVKD. The CDR3 contains 15 residues. The J segment lost 8 bases and the V segment lost 7 bases, leaving 10 bases of the junction unmatched.

The V and J genes are TRBV10-2 and TRBJ2-3; TRBD2 matches 8 bases. Germline values: CDR1 WSHSY, CDR2 SAAADI. The CDR3 is 14 amino acids. V shed 11 bases and J 4 bases; nucleotides not matched to a gene: 11. The CDR3 sequence is CASSPAGGADTQYF. As DNA, the CDR3 is TGCGCCTCCTCCCCCGCGGGGGGTGCAGATACGCAGTATTTT.

Only a few counts were recorded for this clone. This chain links TRBV19 with TRBJ1-5; possibly TRBD1 for D (6 bases). The V end lost 0 bases, the J end lost 5 bases, and 8 bases lay between the germline ends. This CDR3 spans 14 amino acids. The germline gives CDR1 LNHDA, CDR2 SQIVND (reference sequence). The CDR3 DNA is TGTGCCAGTAGTATAGACTGGACAGATCAGCCCCAGCATTTT. This gives the protein CASSIDWTDQPQHF. Using reference TRBV19 and TRBJ1-5 for the parts outside the CDR3, the full variable domain is DGGITQSPKYLFRKEGQNVTLSCEQNLNHDAMYWYRQDPGQGLRLIYYSQIVNDFQKGDIAEGYSVSREKKESFPLTVTSAQKNPTAFYLCASSIDWTDQPQHFGDGTRLSIL.

This clone appeared a few times. V usage is TRBV9 and J usage is TRBJ2-5; 8 bases align to TRBD1. The CDR3 is 14 amino acids. The germline gives CDR1 SGDLS, CDR2 YYNGEE. J was trimmed by 4 bases and V by 4 bases; bases with no gene match: 6. The CDR3 bases are TGTGCCAGCAGCCCACAGGGGGGAGGAGAGACCCAGTACTTC. Its protein is CASSPQGGGETQYF.

This sequence joins TRBV28 and TRBJ1-1, with 8 bases fitting TRBD1. The CDR3 runs 18 residues. Trimming took 5 bases from V and 0 from J; bases not matched to a gene: 14. Germline V gene sequence: CDR1 MDHEN, CDR2 SYDVKM. Here the CDR3 reads CASSAGLGTGDLNTEAFF. CDR3 DNA sequence: TGTGCCAGCAGTGCTGGCCTGGGGACAGGCGATTTGAACACTGAAGCTTTCTTT.

The table lists this clone with a few counts. This chain uses TRBV6-5 with TRBJ2-1, with 7 nucleotides matching TRBD1. The CDR3 consists of 16 residues. Germline lookup yields CDR1 MNHEY and CDR2 SVGAGI. The trim removed 0 bases at V and 0 bases at J, leaving 2 bases unmatched. The CDR3: CASSYSDRASYNEQFF. CDR3 nucleotides: TGTGCCAGCAGTTACTCTGACAGGGCCTCCTACAATGAGCAGTTCTTC.

J is TRBJ1-6 and V is TRBV7-9; 9 nucleotides agree with TRBD1. From germline, CDR1 is SEHNR and CDR2 FQNEAQ (reference sequence). This CDR3 has 13 amino acids. After removal of 3 bases from V and 9 bases from J, the junction contained 0 bases not matched to a gene. CDR3 region: CASSLTGGSPLHF. The CDR3 DNA follows: TGTGCCAGCAGCTTGACAGGGGGTTCACCCCTCCACTTT.

The chain couples TRBV2 to TRBJ1-4; no definite D call. The germline V gene encodes CDR1 SNHLY and CDR2 FYNNEI. V shed 2 bases and J shed 8 bases, with 12 bases lying between them. The CDR3 has 14 residues. The CDR3 protein is CASSESSAGEKLFF. The CDR3, as DNA: TGTGCCAGCAGTGAATCGTCAGCGGGAGAAAAACTGTTTTTT.

Written as DNA, the CDR3 is TGTGCCAGCAGTGCTCGGGTAGCGGGCCTGGATGAGCAGTTCTTC. Translation: CASSARVAGLDEQFF. The rearrangement uses TRBV2 and TRBJ2-1; 7 bases line up with TRBD2. Germline V gene sequence: CDR1 SNHLY, CDR2 FYNNEI. V lost 4 bases to trimming and J lost 8 bases; unmatched junction nucleotides: 11. The CDR3 loop spans 15 amino acids.